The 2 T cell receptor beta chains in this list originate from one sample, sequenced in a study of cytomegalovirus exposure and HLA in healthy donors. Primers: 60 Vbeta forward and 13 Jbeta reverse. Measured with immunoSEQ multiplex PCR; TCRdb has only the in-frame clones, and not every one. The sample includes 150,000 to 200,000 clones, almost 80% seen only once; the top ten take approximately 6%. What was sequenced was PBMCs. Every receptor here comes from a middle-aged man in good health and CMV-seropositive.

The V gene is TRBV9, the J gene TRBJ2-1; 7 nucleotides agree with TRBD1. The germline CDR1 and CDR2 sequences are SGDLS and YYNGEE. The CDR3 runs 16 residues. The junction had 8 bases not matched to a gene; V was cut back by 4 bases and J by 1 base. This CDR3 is CASSTGQEPSYNEQFF. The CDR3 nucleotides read TGTGCCAGCAGCACTGGACAGGAACCATCCTACAATGAGCAGTTCTTC.

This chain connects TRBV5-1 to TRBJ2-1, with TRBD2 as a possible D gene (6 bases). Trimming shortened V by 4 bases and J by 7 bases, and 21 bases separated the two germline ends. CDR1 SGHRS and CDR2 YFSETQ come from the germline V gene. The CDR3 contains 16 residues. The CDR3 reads CASSQKLGGPGNEQFF. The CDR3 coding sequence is TGCGCCAGCAGCCAGAAACTCGGAGGGCCAGGGAATGAGCAGTTCTTC.